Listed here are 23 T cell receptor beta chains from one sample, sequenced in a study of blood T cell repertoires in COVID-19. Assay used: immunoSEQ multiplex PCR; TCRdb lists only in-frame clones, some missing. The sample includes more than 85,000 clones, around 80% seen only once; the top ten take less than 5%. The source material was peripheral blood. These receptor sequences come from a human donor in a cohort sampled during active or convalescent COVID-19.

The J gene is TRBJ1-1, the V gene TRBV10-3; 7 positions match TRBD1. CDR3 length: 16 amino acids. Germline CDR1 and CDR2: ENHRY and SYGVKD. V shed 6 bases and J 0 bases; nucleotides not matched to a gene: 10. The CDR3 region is CAIRPPTGAMNTEAFF. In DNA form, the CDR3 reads TGTGCCATCAGGCCCCCAACAGGGGCCATGAACACTGAAGCTTTCTTT.

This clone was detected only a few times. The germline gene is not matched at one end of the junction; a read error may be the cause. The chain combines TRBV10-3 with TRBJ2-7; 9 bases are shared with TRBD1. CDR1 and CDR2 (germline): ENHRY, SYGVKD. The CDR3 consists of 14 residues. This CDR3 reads CANSQGTGFWEQYF. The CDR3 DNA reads TGTGCCAACAGTCAGGGGACAGGGTTTTGGGAGCAGTACTTC.

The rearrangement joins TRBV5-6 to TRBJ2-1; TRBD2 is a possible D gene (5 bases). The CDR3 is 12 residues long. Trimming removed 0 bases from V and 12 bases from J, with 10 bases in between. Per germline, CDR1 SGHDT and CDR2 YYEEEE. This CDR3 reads CASSLADRGQFF. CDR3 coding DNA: TGTGCCAGCAGCTTGGCCGACCGGGGGCAGTTCTTC.

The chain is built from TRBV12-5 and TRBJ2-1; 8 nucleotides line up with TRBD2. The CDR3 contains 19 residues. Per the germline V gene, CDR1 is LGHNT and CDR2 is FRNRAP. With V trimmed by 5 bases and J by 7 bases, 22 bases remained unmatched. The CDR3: CASGAGGWTGGPGMNEQFF. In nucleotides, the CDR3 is TGTGCTAGTGGTGCGGGGGGATGGACGGGAGGCCCGGGGATGAATGAGCAGTTCTTC.

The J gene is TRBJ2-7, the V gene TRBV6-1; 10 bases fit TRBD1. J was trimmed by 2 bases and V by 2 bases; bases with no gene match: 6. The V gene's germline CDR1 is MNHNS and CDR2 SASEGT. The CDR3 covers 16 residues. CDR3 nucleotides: TGTGCCAGCAGTGAACCGGACAGGGGGGCGACCTACGAGCAGTACTTC. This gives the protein CASSEPDRGATYEQYF.

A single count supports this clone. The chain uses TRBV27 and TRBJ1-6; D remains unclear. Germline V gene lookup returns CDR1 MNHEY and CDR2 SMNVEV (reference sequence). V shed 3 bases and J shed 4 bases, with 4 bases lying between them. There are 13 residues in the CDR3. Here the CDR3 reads CASSFYYNSPLHF. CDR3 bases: TGTGCCAGCAGTTTTTATTATAATTCACCCCTCCACTTT.

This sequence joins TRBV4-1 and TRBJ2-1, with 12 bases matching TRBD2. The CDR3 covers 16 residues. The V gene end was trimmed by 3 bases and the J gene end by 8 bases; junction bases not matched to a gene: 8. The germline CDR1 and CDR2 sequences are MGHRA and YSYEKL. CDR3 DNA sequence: TGCGCCAGCAGCCAGGCAACTAGCGGGGGGACTCATGAGCAGTTCTTC. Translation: CASSQATSGGTHEQFF.

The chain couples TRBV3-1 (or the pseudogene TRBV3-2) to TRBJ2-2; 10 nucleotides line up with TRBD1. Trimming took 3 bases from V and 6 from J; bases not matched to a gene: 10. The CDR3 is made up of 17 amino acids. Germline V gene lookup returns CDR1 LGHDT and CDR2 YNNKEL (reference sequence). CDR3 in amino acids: CASSHHDRGHLAGELFF. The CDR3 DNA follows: TGTGCCAGCAGCCATCACGACAGGGGGCACTTAGCCGGGGAGCTGTTTTTT.

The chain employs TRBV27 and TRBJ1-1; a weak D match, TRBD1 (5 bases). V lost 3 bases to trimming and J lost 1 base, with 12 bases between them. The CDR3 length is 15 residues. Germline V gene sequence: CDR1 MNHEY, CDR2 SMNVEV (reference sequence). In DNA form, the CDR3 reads TGTGCCAGCAGTTTCATGGGGCAGCCGAACACTGAAGCTTTCTTT. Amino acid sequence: CASSFMGQPNTEAFF.

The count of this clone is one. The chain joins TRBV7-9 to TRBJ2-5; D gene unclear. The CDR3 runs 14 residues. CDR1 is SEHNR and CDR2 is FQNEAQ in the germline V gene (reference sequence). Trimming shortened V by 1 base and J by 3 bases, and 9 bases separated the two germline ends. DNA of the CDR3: TGTGCCAGCAGCTTAGTACTACACGAAGAGACCCAGTACTTC. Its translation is CASSLVLHEETQYF. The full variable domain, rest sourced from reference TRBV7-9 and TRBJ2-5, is DTGVSQNPRHKITKRGQNVTFRCDPISEHNRLYWYRQTLGQGPEFLTYFQNEAQLEKSRLLSDRFSAERPKGSFSTLEIQRTEQGDSAMYLCASSLVLHEETQYFGPGTRLLVL.

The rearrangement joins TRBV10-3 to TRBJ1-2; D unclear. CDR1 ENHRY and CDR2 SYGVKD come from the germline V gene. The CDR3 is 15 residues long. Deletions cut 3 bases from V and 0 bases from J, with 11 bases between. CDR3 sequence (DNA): TGTGCCATCAGTGATTTGGGCAGTCCTAACTATGGCTACACCTTC. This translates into CAISDLGSPNYGYTF.

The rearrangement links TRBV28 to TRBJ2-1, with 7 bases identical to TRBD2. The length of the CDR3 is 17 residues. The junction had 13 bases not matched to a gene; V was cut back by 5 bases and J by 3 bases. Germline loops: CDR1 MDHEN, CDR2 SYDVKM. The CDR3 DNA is TGTGCCAGCAGTCTCACAGGCGGCGGGAGAGTCTACAATGAGCAGTTCTTC. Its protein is CASSLTGGGRVYNEQFF.

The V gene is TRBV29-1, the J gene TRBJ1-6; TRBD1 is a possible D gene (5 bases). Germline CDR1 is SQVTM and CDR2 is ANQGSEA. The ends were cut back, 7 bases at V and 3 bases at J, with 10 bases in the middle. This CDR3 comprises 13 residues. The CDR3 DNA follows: TGCAGCGCCAGGGAAGACTATAATTCACCCCTCCACTTT. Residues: CSAREDYNSPLHF.

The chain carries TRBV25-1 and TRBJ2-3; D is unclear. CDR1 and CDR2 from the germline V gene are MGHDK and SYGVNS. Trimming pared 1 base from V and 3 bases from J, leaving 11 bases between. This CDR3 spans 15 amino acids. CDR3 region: CASSELMGFTDTQYF. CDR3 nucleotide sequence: TGTGCCAGCAGTGAATTGATGGGCTTTACAGATACGCAGTATTTT.

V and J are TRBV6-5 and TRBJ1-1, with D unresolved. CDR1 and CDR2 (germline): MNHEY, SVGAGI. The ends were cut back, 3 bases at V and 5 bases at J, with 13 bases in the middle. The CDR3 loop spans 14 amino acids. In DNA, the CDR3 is TGTGCCAGCAGTTATAGTTTCGTGAGGACTGAAGCTTTCTTT. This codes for CASSYSFVRTEAFF.

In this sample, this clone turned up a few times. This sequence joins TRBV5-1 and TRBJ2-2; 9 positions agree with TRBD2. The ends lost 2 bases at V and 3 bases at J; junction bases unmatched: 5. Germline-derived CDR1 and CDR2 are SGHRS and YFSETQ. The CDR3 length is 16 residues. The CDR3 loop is CASSFRASGDTGELFF. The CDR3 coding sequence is TGCGCCAGCAGCTTTCGGGCTAGCGGGGACACCGGGGAGCTGTTTTTT.

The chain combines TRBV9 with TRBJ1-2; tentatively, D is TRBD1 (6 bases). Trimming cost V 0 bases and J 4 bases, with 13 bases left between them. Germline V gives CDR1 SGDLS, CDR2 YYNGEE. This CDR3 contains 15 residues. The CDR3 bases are TGTGCCAGCAGCGTAGAGAGCCACAGGGCCTATGGCTACACCTTC. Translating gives CASSVESHRAYGYTF.

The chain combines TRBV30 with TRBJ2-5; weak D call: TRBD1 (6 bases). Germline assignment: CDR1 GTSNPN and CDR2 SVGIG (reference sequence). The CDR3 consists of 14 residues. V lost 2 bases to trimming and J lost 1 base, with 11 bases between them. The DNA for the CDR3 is TGTGCCTGGAGTAAAGGGACACTCCAAGAGACCCAGTACTTC. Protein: CAWSKGTLQETQYF.

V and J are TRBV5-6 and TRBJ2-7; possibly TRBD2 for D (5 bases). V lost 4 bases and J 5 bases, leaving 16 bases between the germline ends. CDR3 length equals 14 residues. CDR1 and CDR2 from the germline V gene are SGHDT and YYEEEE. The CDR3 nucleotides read TGTGCCAGCAGCACTTTGGGAGTTCGCGACGAGCAGTACTTC. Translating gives CASSTLGVRDEQYF.

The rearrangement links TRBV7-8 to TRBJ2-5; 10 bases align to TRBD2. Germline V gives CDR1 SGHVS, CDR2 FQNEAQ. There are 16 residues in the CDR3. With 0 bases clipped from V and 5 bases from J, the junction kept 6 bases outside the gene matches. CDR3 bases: TGTGCCAGCAGCTTAGCTAGCGGGGGGCCCTGGGAGACCCAGTACTTC. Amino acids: CASSLASGGPWETQYF.

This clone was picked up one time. DNA for the CDR3: TGTGCCAGCAGTTACTCTGGCGGGAGGCCGTTCTTC. This encodes CASSYSGGRPFF. This chain links TRBV6-5 with TRBJ2-1; 8 bases fit TRBD2. CDR3 length equals 12 residues. V lost 0 bases, J lost 15 bases, and 4 bases stayed unmatched. The V gene's germline CDR1 is MNHEY and CDR2 SVGAGI.

The CDR3 reads CASSLYSNWELFF. CDR3 nucleotides: TGTGCCAGCAGCCTATACTCTAATTGGGAGCTGTTTTTT. The J gene is TRBJ2-2, the V gene TRBV14; D uncertain. The V and J ends lost 4 bases and 9 bases respectively, with 12 bases between them. This CDR3 is built from 13 residues. The germline gives CDR1 SGHDN, CDR2 FVKESK.

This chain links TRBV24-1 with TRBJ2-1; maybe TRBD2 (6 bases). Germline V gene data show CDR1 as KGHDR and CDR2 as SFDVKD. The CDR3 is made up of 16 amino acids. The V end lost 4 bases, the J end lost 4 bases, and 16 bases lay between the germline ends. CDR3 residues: CATSDSRTGRYNEQFF. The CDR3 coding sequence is TGTGCCACCAGTGACTCAAGAACCGGGAGATACAATGAGCAGTTCTTC.